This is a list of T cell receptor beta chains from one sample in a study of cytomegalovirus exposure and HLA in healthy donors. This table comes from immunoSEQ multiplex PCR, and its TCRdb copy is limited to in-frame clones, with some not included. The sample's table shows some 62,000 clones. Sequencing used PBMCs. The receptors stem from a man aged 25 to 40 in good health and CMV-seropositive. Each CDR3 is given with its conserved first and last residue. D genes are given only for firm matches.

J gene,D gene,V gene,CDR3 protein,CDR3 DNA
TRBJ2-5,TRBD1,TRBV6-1,CASRGEQDRIETQYF,TGTGCCAGCAGGGGTGAGCAGGACAGGATAGAGACCCAGTACTTC
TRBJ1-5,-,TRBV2,CASTKAKGGQPQHF,TGTGCCAGCACTAAAGCAAAAGGGGGACAGCCCCAGCATTTT
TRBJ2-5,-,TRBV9,CASSVGLGETQYF,TGTGCCAGCAGCGTAGGCCTCGGGGAGACCCAGTACTTC
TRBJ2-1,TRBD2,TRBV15,CATWTGLAGVGEQFF,TGTGCCACCTGGACAGGACTAGCGGGCGTAGGAGAGCAGTTCTTC
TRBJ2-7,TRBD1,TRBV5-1,CASSTWDRTYF,TGCGCCAGCAGCACATGGGACAGGACCTACTTC
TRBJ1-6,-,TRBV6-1,CASHSHNSPLHF,TGTGCCAGCCACAGTCATAATTCACCCCTCCACTTT
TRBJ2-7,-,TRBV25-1,CASSVLGGYEQYF,TGTGCCAGCAGTGTCTTAGGGGGCTACGAGCAGTACTTC
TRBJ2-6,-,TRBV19,CASSRQDPSSGANVLTF,TGTGCCAGTAGTCGGCAGGATCCGAGCTCTGGGGCCAACGTCCTGACTTTC
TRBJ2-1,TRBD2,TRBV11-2,CASSLFEASGGPDNEQFF,TGTGCCAGCAGCTTATTTGAAGCTAGCGGGGGACCAGACAATGAGCAGTTCTTC
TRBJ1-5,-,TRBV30,CAWRPGGRNQPQHF,TGTGCCTGGAGGCCGGGGGGGCGCAATCAGCCCCAGCATTTT
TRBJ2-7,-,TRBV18,CASSLSIEQYF,TGTGCCAGCTCACTTTCAATCGAGCAGTACTTC
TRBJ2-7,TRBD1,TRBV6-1,CASSEVYRGSYEQYF,TGTGCCAGCAGTGAAGTTTACAGGGGATCCTACGAGCAGTACTTC
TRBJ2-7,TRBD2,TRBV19,CASSITTSGTREQYF,TGTGCCAGTAGTATTACCACTAGCGGGACCCGAGAGCAGTACTTC
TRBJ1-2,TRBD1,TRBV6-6,CASSWTGYGYTF,TGTGCCAGCAGTTGGACAGGGTATGGCTACACCTTC
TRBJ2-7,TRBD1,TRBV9,CASSAPSGGLVGEQYF,TGTGCCAGCAGCGCGCCATCAGGGGGTTTGGTCGGCGAGCAGTACTTC
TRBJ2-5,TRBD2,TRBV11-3,CASSWTSGVQETQYF,TGTGCCAGCAGCTGGACTAGCGGAGTACAAGAGACCCAGTACTTC
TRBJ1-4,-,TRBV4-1,CASSQYYLADNEKLFF,TGCGCCAGCAGCCAATATTATCTGGCCGATAATGAAAAACTGTTTTTT